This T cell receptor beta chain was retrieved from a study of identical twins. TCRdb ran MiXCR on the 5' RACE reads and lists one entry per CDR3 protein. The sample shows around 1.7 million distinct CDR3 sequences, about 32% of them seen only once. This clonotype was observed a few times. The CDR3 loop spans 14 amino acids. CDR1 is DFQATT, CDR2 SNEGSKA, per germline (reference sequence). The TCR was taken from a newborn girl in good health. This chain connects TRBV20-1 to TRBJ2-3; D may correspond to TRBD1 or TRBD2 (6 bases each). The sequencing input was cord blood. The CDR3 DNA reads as TGCAGCGAAGGGGGGAGCTTCCGCACAGATACGCAGTATTTT. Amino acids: CSEGGSFRTDTQYF.